The T cell receptor (beta chain) under discussion was sequenced for a study of blood T cells in healthy people across ages. On the study more broadly: The capture of about one barcoded beta molecule per two T cells was achieved by template switching. Study-wide findings and caveats: Diversity was higher, and naive CD4+ cells more numerous, in long-lived donors than in aged donors.

The V gene's germline CDR1 is DFQATT and CDR2 SNEGSKA (reference sequence). Trimming shortened V by 0 bases and J by 6 bases, and 6 bases separated the two germline ends. The CDR3 length is 12 residues. Next came a second PCR, run for roughly 6 to 11 cycles, which used a sample-barcoded 5' primer along with a J-beta primer mix. TCRdb used MiXCR to reprocess the 5' RACE reads, holding one entry per CDR3 protein. Among just over 1 million distinct CDR3 sequences listed, under 55% were seen once. This clonotype was picked up many times. What it recognizes is unknown. There were at least 5.5 micrograms of total RNA extracted from every sample.

Source material: blood. This sequence was found in an older woman in good health. V gene TRBV20-1 combines with J gene TRBJ2-1; D is unclear. CDR3 amino acids: CSAREWGNEQFF. DNA of the CDR3: TGCAGTGCTAGAGAATGGGGCAATGAGCAGTTCTTC.